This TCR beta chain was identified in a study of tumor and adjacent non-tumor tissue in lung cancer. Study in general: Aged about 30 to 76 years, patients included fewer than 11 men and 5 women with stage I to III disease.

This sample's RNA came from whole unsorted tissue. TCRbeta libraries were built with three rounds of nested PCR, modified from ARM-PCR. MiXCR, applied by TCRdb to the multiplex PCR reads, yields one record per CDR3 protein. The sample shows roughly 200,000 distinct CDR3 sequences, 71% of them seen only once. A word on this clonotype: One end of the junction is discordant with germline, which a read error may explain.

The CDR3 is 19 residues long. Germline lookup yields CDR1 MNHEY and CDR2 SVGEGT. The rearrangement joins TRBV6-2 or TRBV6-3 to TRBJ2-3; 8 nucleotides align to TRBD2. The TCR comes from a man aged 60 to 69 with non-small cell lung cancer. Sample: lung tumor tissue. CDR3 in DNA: TGTGCCAGCAGGGGGGTGCCGGGACTAGGGGGATCTAGCACAGATACGCAATATTTT. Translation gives CASRGVPGLGGSSTDTQYF.